This TCR beta chain was retrieved from a study of chemoradiotherapy in HPV16-positive cancers. The study, taken as a whole, reports: Candidate HPV-specific clones and E7-related TCR motifs grew in tumor during treatment.

Trimming removed 4 bases at V and 3 bases at J, with 16 bases between. This CDR3 region has 15 residues. Germline CDR1 is KGHSH and CDR2 is LQKENI. Comment on this clone: Its antigen is unidentified.

Profiled with immunoSEQ multiplex PCR; TCRdb holds only in-frame clones, not every one. The sample carries over 5,000 clones, over 60% recorded once. The sequencing here drew on tumor tissue, taken from a patient who underwent chemoradiotherapy. This chain links TRBV18 with TRBJ2-7; D tentatively fits TRBD1 or TRBD2 (5 bases each). This clonotype was sampled from a human donor with HPV-associated anogenital cancer. In nucleotides, the CDR3 is TGTGCCAGCTCACTGGGGCAGCAAGAGGGCTACGAGCAGTACTTC. Residues: CASSLGQQEGYEQYF. The whole variable domain, remainder taken from reference TRBV18 and TRBJ2-7, is NAGVMQNPRHLVRRRGQEARLRCSPMKGHSHVYWYRQLPEEGLKFMVYLQKENIIDESGMPKERFSAEFPKEGPSILRIQQVVRGDSAAYFCASSLGQQEGYEQYFGPGTRLTVT.